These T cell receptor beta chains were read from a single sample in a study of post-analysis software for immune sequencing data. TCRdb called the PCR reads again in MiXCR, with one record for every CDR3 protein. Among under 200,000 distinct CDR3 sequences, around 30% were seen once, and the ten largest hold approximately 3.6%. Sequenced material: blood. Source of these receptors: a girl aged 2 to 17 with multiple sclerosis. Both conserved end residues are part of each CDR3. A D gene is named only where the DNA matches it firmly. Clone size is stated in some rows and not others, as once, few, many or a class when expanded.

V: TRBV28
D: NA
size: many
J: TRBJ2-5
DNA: TGTGCCAGCAGCCTACCGGGCCGCCAAGAGACCCAGTACTTC
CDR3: CASSLPGRQETQYF

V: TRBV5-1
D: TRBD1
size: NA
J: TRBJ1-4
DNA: TGCGCCAGCAGCTTGGAGGGACAGCTAAATGAAAAACTGTTTTTT
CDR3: CASSLEGQLNEKLFF

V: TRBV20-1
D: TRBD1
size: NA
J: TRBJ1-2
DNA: TGCAGTGCTACCTCTACCAGGGGGAAGGGTGGCTACACCTTC
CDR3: CSATSTRGKGGYTF

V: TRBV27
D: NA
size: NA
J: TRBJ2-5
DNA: TGTGCCAGCAGTTTATCCGGGAATGGGGGGTTAGAGACCCAGTACTTC
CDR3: CASSLSGNGGLETQYF

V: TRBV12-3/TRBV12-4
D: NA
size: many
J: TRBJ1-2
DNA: TGTGCCAGCATTCTCGGCGCCGGCTACACCTTC
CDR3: CASILGAGYTF

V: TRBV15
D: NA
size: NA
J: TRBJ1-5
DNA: TGTGCCACCAGCAGAGCAAACAGCTGGGATTTACATCAGCCCCAGCATTTT
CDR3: CATSRANSWDLHQPQHF

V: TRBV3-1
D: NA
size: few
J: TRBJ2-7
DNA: TGTGCCAGCAGCCAAGGCGTGTCCTATGAGCAGTACTTC
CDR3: CASSQGVSYEQYF

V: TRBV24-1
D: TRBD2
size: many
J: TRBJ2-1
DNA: TGTGCCACCAGTGATTCTACGAGAGCGGGGGGCTATAACAATGAGCAGTTCTTC
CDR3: CATSDSTRAGGYNNEQFF

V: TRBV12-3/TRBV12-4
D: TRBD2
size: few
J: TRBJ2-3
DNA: TGTGCCAGCAGTACTAGCGTAGATACGCAGTATTTT
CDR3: CASSTSVDTQYF

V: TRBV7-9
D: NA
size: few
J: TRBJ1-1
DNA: TGTGCCAGCAGCCTACACCCTCCCAGGGGGAACACTGAAGCTTTCTTT
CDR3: CASSLHPPRGNTEAFF

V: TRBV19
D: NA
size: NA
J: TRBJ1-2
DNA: TGTGCCAGTAGAGGCACGCAATCAGTCAATCCGGATGGCTACACCTTC
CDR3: CASRGTQSVNPDGYTF

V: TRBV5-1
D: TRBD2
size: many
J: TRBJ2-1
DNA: TGCGCCAGCAGCTTGGTAACAGGGGGAGATAGCGGGAGGTACAATGAGCAGTTCTTC
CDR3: CASSLVTGGDSGRYNEQFF

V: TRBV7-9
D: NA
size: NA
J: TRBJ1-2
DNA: TGTGCCAGCAGCTCCGGAGACAGGACGGGTGGCTACACCTTC
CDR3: CASSSGDRTGGYTF